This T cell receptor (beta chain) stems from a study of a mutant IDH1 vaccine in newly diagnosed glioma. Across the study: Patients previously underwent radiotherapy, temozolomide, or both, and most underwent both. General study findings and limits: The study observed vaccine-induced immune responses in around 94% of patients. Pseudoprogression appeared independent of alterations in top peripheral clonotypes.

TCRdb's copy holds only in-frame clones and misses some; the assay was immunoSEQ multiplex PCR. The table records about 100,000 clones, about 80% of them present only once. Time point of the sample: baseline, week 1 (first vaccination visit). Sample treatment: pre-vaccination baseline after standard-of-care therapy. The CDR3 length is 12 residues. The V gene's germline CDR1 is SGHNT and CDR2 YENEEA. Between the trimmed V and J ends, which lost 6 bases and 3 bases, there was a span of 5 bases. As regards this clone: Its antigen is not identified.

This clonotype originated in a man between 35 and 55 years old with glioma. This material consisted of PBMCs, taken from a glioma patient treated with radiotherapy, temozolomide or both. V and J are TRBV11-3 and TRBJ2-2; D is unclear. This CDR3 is CASSSYTGELFF. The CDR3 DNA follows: TGTGCCAGCAGTTCTTACACCGGGGAGCTGTTTTTT. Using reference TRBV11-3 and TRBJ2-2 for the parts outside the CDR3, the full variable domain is EAGVVQSPRYKIIEKKQPVAFWCNPISGHNTLYWYLQNLGQGPELLIRYENEEAVDDSQLPKDRFSAERLKGVDSTLKIQPAELGDSAVYLCASSSYTGELFFGEGSRLTVL.